This entry is about one TCR beta chain. TCRdb's table, derived via immunoSEQ multiplex PCR, lists solely in-frame clones and lacks some. The repertoire holds tens of thousands of clones, with more than 65% as singletons. The data were obtained in a study of cytotoxic CD8 clonotypes in ibrutinib-treated CLL. The sequence came from a human donor with chronic lymphocytic leukemia. The input for sequencing was PBMCs, taken before ibrutinib treatment.

CDR3 nucleotides: TGTGCCAGCACATCACTACAGGGACAGCCCCAGCATTTT. It is translated as CASTSLQGQPQHF. The chain couples TRBV6-1 to TRBJ1-5, with D tentatively TRBD1 (6 bases). CDR3 length: 13 residues. Between the trimmed V and J ends, which lost 7 bases and 7 bases, there was a span of 14 bases. Germline CDR1 MNHNS, CDR2 SASEGT.